The sequence of this T cell receptor (beta chain) was determined in a study of blood T cell repertoires in COVID-19. Study-level background: The United States, Italy and Spain supplied acute and convalescent COVID-19 samples.

CDR3 length: 16 residues. V was clipped by 5 bases and J by 3 bases, with 20 bases between them. Germline CDR1 is LNHNV and CDR2 is YYDKDF (reference sequence). The authors' processing: By means of reference gene primer amplification, nucleated cell counts were estimated. Profiling relied on immunoSEQ multiplex PCR, and the TCRdb table lists in-frame clones only, not all of them. The V and J calls and clone size are taken from that table; D and trimming were inferred from the DNA. Found here are about 360,000 clones, 80% to 90% of them singletons; the top ten hold 7.1%. This TCR was sampled from a woman aged 60-75 years with COVID-19, enrolled during active disease. The chain employs TRBV15 and TRBJ2-7; D might be TRBD2 (7 bases). Material for sequencing was peripheral blood. The chain's CDR3 is CATSPGQGGGNYEQYF. DNA of the CDR3: TGTGCCACCAGCCCCGGTCAAGGGGGGGGGAACTACGAGCAGTACTTC.